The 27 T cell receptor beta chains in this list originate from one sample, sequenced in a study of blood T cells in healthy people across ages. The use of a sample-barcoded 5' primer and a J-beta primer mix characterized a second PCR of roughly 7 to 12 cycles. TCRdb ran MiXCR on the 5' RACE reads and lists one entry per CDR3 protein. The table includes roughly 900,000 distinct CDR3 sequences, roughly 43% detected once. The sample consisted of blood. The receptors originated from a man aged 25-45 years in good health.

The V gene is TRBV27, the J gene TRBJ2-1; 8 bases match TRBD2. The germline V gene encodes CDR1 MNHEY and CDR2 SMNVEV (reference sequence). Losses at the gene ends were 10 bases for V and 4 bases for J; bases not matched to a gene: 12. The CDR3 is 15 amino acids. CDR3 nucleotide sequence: TGTGCCACCAGACTTATAGCGGGGAGTTACAATGAGCAGTTCTTC. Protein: CATRLIAGSYNEQFF.

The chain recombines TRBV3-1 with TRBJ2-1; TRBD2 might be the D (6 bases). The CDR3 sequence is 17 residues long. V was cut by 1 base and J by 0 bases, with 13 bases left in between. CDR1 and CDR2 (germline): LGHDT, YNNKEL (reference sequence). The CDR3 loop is CASSQGGGAASYNEQFF. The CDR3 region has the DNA TGTGCCAGCAGCCAAGGAGGCGGGGCGGCCTCCTACAATGAGCAGTTCTTC.

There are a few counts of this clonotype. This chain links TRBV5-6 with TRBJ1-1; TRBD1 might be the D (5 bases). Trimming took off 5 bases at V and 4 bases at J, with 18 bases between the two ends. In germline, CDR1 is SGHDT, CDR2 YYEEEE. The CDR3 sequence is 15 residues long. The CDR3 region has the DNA TGTGCCAGCAGTTTCCCCGCTGGGAGGGGCACTGAAGCTTTCTTT. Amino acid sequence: CASSFPAGRGTEAFF.

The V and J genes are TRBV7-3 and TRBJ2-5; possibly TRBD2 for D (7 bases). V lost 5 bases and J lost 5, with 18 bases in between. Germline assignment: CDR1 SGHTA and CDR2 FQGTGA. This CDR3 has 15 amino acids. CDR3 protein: CASSPTGGPVETQYF. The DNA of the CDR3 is TGTGCCAGCAGCCCAACCGGGGGGCCCGTGGAGACCCAGTACTTC.

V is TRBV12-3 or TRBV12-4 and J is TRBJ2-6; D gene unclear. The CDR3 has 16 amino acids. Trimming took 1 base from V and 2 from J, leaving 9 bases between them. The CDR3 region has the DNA TGTGCCAGCAGTTTAGTTCCGGCGACTGGGGCCAACGTCCTGACTTTC. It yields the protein CASSLVPATGANVLTF.

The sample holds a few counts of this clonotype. The CDR3 DNA follows: TGTGCCAGCAGCCATCCCTCCGGGACTAGCGGGAACACAGATACGCAGTATTTT. Amino acid sequence: CASSHPSGTSGNTDTQYF. V gene TRBV4-2 combines with J gene TRBJ2-3; 13 nucleotides align to TRBD2. Germline trimming cut 3 bases from V and 2 bases from J; bases unmatched to any gene: 8. CDR1 LGHNA and CDR2 YNFKEQ come from the germline V gene. CDR3 size: 18 residues.

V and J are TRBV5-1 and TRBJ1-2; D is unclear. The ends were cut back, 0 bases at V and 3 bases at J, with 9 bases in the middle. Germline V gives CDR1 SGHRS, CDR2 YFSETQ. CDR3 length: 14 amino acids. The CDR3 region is CASSLELGHYGYTF. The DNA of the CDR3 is TGCGCCAGCAGCTTGGAACTTGGGCACTATGGCTACACCTTC.

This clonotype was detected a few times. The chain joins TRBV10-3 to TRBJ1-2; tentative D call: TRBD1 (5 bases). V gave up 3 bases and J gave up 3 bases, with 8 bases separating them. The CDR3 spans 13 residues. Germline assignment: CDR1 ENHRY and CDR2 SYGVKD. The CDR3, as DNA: TGTGCCATCAGTGATGGGACGGACTATGGCTACACCTTC. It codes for CAISDGTDYGYTF.

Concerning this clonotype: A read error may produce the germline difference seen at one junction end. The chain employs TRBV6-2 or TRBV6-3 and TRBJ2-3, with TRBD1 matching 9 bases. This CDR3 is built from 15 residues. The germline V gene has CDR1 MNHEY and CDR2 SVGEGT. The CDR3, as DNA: TGTGCCAGCAGCCAAGGGACAGGGAACGCGGATAAGCAGTATTTT. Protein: CASSQGTGNADKQYF.

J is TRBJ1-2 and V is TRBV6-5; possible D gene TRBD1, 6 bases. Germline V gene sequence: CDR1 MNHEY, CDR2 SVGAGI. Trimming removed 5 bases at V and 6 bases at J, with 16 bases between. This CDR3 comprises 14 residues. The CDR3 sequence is CASSVSEGVNGYTF. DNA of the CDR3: TGTGCCAGCAGTGTCTCTGAGGGGGTCAATGGCTACACCTTC.

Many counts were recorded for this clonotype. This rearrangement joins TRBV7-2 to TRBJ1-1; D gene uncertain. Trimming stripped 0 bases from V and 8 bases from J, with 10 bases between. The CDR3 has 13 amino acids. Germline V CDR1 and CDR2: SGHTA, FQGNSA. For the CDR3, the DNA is TGTGCCAGCAGCTTAGCAGGAAGGGCCGAAGCTTTCTTT. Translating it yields CASSLAGRAEAFF.

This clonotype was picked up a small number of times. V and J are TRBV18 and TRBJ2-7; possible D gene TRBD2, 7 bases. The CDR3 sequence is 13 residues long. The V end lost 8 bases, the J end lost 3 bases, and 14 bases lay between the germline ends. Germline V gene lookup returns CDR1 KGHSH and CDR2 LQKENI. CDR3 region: CASESGDNYEQYF. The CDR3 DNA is TGTGCCAGCGAGAGCGGGGACAACTACGAGCAGTACTTC.

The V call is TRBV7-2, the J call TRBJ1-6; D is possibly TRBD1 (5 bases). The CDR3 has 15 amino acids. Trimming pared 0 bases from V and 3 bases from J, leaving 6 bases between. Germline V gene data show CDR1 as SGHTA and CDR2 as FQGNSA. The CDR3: CASSLAGDYNSPLHF. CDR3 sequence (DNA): TGTGCCAGCAGCTTAGCAGGGGACTATAATTCACCCCTCCACTTT.

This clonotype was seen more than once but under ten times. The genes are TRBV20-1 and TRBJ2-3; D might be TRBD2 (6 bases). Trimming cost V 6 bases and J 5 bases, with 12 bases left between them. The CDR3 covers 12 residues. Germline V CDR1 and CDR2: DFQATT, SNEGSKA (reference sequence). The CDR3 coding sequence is TGCAGTGCCCGGACTATTGGAGATACGCAGTATTTT. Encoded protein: CSARTIGDTQYF.

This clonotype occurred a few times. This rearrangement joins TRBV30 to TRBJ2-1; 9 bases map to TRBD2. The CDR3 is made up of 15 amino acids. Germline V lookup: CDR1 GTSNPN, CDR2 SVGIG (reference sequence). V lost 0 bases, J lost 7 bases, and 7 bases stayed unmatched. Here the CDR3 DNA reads TGTGCCTGGAGTGTACGGGCGGGGGGGCCTAATGAGCAGTTCTTC. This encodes CAWSVRAGGPNEQFF.

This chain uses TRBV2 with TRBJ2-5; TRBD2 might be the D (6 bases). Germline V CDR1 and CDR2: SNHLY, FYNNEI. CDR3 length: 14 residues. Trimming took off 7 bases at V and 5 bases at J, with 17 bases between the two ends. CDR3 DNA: TGTGCCAGCACCCCGAACGTTCGGGGGGAGACCCAGTACTTC. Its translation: CASTPNVRGETQYF.

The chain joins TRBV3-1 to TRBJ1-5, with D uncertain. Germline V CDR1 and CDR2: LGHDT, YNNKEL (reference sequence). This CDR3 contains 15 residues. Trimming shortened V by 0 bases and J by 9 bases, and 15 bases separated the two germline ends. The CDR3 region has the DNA TGTGCCAGCAGCCAAGATCGAGAGGTGGCCCGGCCCCAGCATTTT. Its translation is CASSQDREVARPQHF.

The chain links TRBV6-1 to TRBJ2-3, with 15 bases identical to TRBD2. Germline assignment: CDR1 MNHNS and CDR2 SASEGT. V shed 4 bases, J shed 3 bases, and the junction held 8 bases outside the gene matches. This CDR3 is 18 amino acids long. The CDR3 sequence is CASSGGLAGGLMTDTQYF. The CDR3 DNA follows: TGTGCCAGCAGTGGTGGACTAGCGGGGGGGCTAATGACAGATACGCAGTATTTT.

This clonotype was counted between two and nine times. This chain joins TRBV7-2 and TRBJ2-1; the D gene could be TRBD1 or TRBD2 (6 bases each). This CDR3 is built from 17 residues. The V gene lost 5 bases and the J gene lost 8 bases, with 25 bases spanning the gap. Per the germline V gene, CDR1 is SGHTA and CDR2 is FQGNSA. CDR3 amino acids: CASSPEGSGGPYHEQFF. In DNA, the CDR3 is TGTGCCAGCAGCCCCGAGGGGTCCGGGGGCCCGTATCATGAGCAGTTCTTC.

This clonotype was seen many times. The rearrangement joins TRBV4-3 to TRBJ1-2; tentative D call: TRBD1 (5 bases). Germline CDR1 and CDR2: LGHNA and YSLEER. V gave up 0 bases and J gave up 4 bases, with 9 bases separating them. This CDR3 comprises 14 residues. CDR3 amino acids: CASSQESGSYGYTF. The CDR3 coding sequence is TGCGCCAGCAGCCAAGAGTCAGGGAGCTATGGCTACACCTTC.

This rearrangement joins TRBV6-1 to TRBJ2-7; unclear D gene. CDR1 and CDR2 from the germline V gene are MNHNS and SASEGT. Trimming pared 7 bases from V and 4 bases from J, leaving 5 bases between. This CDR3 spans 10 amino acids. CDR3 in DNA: TGTGCCAGCATGAATTACGAGCAGTACTTC. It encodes CASMNYEQYF.

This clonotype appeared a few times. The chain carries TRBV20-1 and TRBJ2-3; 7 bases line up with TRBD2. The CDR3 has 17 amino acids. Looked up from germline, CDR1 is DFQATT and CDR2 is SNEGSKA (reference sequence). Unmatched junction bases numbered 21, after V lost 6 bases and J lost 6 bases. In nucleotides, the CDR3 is TGCAGTGCCCGGGCCGTAAGACTAGCCGCTAAAGGGGATACGCAGTATTTT. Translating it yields CSARAVRLAAKGDTQYF.

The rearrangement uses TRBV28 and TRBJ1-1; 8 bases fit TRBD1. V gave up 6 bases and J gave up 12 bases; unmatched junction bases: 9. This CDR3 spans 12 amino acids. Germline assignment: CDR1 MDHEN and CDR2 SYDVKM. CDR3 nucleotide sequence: TGTGCCAGCAGACTTGGACAGGGAACGTCTTTCTTT. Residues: CASRLGQGTSFF. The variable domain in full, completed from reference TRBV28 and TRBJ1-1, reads DVKVTQSSRYLVKRTGEKVFLECVQDMDHENMFWYRQDPGLGLRLIYFSYDVKMKEKGDIPEGYSVSREKKERFSLILESASTNQTSMYLCASRLGQGTSFFGQGTRLTVV.

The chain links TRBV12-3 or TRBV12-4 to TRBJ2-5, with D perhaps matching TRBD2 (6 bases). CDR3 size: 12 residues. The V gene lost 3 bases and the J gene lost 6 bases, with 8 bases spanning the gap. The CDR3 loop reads CASSLGGKTQYF. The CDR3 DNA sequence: TGTGCCAGCAGTTTGGGGGGTAAGACCCAGTACTTC.

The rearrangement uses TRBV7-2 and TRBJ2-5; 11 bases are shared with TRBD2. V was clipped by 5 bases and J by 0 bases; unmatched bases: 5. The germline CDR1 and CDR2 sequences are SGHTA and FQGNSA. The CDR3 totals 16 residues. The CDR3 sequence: CASSPRGLADQETQYF. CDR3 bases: TGTGCCAGCAGCCCCAGGGGACTAGCGGACCAAGAGACCCAGTACTTC.

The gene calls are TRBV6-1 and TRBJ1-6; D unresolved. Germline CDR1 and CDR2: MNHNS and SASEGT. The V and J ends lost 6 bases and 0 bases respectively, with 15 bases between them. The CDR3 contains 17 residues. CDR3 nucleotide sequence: TGTGCCAGCAGCACCGGACCGATGAGCTCCTATAATTCACCCCTCCACTTT. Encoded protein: CASSTGPMSSYNSPLHF.

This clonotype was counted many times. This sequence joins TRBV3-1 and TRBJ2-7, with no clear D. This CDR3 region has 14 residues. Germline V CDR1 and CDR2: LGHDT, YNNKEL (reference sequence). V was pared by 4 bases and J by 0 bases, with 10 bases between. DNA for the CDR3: TGTGCCAGCAGCCCTGGACCCAGCTCCTACGAGCAGTACTTC. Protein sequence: CASSPGPSSYEQYF.